This T cell receptor (beta chain) stems from a study of T cell responses to AZD1222 COVID-19 vaccine. Produced via immunoSEQ multiplex PCR; TCRdb's table is partial and in-frame only. The sample consists of 100,000 or so clones, over 75% of them appearing once. Germline V lookup: CDR1 SEHNR, CDR2 FQNEAQ (reference sequence). The CDR3 spans 14 residues. V was pared by 5 bases and J by 4 bases, with 14 bases between. This chain uses TRBV7-9 with TRBJ1-2; D unclear. This TCR was recovered from an adult in good health. The material sequenced was peripheral blood, taken on day 0 of AZD1222 vaccination. CDR3 sequence: CASSQTPLGYGYTF. CDR3 in DNA: TGTGCCAGCAGCCAAACCCCCCTCGGCTATGGCTACACCTTC.